This entry features one TCR beta chain sequence. This clone was recorded only once. Its binding antigen is unknown. No quality values exist for individual bases; no much larger clone is one base distant. Whole blood was collected in K2EDTA tubes by collaborating institutions according to the institutions' own protocols. Collaborator samples were shipped for TCRbeta analysis as frozen whole blood, isolated PBMCs, or DNA extracted from either sample type. This specimen belongs to a study of blood T cell repertoires in COVID-19 (dated by TCRdb to 2018 to 2020). With regard to the full study: Collaborator samples came from the United States, Italy and Spain and covered acute and convalescent phases of COVID-19. The dataset comprised deeply sampled blood TCRbeta repertoires from subjects exposed to, actively infected with, or recovered from COVID-19. HLA class I and class II types, where available, came from metadata supplied by the sample provider rather than from assay-based typing. Nearly every sample came with metadata listing a de-identified subject ID, COVID-19 status, age in years and sex. The prospective study material was composed of cDNA or gDNA derived from T cells, B-cell-depleted T cells, or PBMCs. The repertoires were released in a freely available public database meant as a resource for research on the immune response to SARS-CoV-2. The samples were drawn from the first 160 participants of the ongoing ImmuneRACE study and from 950 to 1,500 subjects provided by 6 global collaborators.

TCRbeta CDR3 regions were amplified from genomic DNA using the immunoSEQ Assay, a bias-controlled multiplex PCR. As for the authors' bioinformatics: The number of nucleated cells in each sample was estimated from the amplification of reference gene primers within the assay. Sequence reads were collapsed and filtered to measure the absolute abundance of every unique TCRbeta CDR3 rearrangement. Productive Simpson clonality was computed per sample as the square root of Simpson's diversity index over productive rearrangements. This is the immuneACCESS table as TCRdb keeps it, with only in-frame sequences that have V and J called. A part of the clones is gone; compared with another copy, unresolved V genes explain less than half, and the rest is unexplained. D and trimming were read from the DNA, whereas the V and J calls and clone size are those reported in that table. A total of 65,000 to 85,000 clones appear in this sample, around 78% of them only once. In total, the top ten clones hold 15% of the sample.

Overall results and qualifications from the work: The quantity of clinical and demographic metadata differed by source and by participant and was supplied without curation.

The V end loses 6 bases and the J end loses 5 bases, and a stretch of 16 bases separates them. Reading the germline V gene gives CDR1 ENHRY and CDR2 SYGVKD. The CDR3 numbers 14 residues from cysteine through phenylalanine. Of the read, only the CDR3 DNA is kept; its 42 bases are in frame from base 1. This chain is built from TRBV10-3 and TRBJ1-1, with TRBD1 tentatively as D gene (5 bases match). Source material: peripheral blood. The TCR was taken from a human donor in a cohort sampled during active COVID-19. In nucleotide form, the sequence is TGTGCCATCAGGGGGGGAGGGGAGGTTACTGAAGCTTTCTTT. This translates into CAIRGGGEVTEAFF.